This T cell receptor beta chain is drawn from a study of blood T cells in healthy people across ages (dated by TCRdb to about 2015). Context from the whole study: In model experiments, template switching captured about one uniquely barcoded TCR beta cDNA molecule for every two T cells. Four age groups were formed from the donors: young (average roughly 15 years), middle-aged (approximately 39), aged (under 70) and long-lived (roughly 88). To avoid experimental bias, donors of different ages were distributed randomly across sequencing lanes. The study measured age-related changes in TCR beta repertoire diversity using deep sequencing normalized with unique cDNA molecular identifiers. Using the same blood draw, the study looked at two additional independent replicas of 1 million unique cDNA reads for two donors, one aged 18 to 30 and the other aged 80 or older.

What the research found in general, with its limitations: Because donor CMV infection status was unknown, age-related changes in expanded clonotypes were potentially confounded. Observed TCR beta diversity correlated strongly with the percentage of naive T cells measured by flow cytometry. Estimates of total diversity from one million sequenced T cells were regarded as lower bounds and underestimates. Since profiling was done on bulk unsorted PBMCs, naive and antigen-experienced compartments could not be conclusively compared. As age increased, observed TCR beta diversity per million T cells dropped in a roughly linear way, and a significant reduction was already evident by age around 41. Compared with the aged group, the long-lived group had more naive CD4+ T cells, fewer expanded clones and increased TCR diversity, suggesting age selection.

In the germline V gene (reference sequence), CDR1 corresponds to LGHDT and CDR2 to YNNKEL. The cysteine opens and the phenylalanine closes a CDR3 of 14 amino acids. Only CDR3 DNA remains: 42 bases, in frame from the first base. Library creation used 5' RACE. Sequencing was carried out with an Illumina HiSeq 2500. A second PCR of roughly 6 to 11 cycles was run with a J-beta primer mix and a sample-barcoded 5' primer. Each TCR beta cDNA molecule received a unique molecular identifier from a template-switch 5' adaptor carrying 12 random nucleotides. Each sample yielded at least 3 million CDR3-containing paired-end reads. The Mint cDNA synthesis kit, primed by a TRBC-specific oligonucleotide, was used to synthesize first-strand cDNA from all RNA. All cDNA was treated with uracil-DNA glycosylase and then went through a first 18-cycle PCR with the universal primers M1SS and BC2_uni_R. The authors' pipeline ran thus. For normalization, 1 million high-quality reads, each with a distinct molecular identifier, were randomly selected from each sample. Instead of being binned into consensus sequences, reads with shared molecular identifiers were discarded. CDR3 identification, clonotype clustering and error correction used MiTCR with a Q25 quality threshold and the strictest error-elimination algorithm. A nonparametric unseen species model using Euler transformation provided a lower-bound estimate of total TCR beta diversity. TCRdb trimmed the raw reads at Q25, called clones with MiXCR and kept productive beta chains. Each record represents a unique CDR3 protein, reported with the most common genes and DNA among its rows. What appears here as the V and J calls and clone size reflects TCRdb's work, not the paper's. The sample contains over 1,500,000 distinct CDR3 sequences, around half of them found a single time. The top ten hold more than 2% of the sample.

The sample holds a few counts of this clonotype. The antigen it recognizes is unknown. No much larger clonotype is one base removed from it; base qualities were not supplied. Systemically healthy Caucasian individuals from Russia, 39 in total and aged about 6 to 100 years, were included as donors. Ten milliliters of peripheral blood were drawn from each donor into EDTA-treated Vacutainer tubes. Ficoll-Paque density-gradient centrifugation was used to isolate PBMCs, with at least 6.5 million per sample. Total RNA, at least 6 micrograms per sample, was extracted from PBMCs with Trizol reagent. The percentages of naive CD45RAhigh/CD27high T cells were determined by flow cytometry on a PBMC aliquot from every donor.

This receptor chain uses TRBV3-1 and TRBJ2-7, with a tentative D gene TRBD2 over 5 matching bases. Near its end, the DNA agrees better with TRBJ2-5, so the J call may be wrong. The sequence derives from a woman aged 40 to 55 in good health. The sample was blood. The base sequence is TGTGCCAGCAGACAAAGTGGAGGTACAGAGACCCAGTACTTC. Its translation reads: CASRQSGGTETQYF.